This T cell receptor (beta chain) was obtained from a study of blood T cell repertoires in COVID-19. The CDR3 totals 14 residues. Germline V gene sequence: CDR1 SNHLY, CDR2 FYNNEI. The J segment lost 8 bases and the V segment lost 6 bases, leaving 11 bases of the junction unmatched. Cohorts were assigned according to the clinical history that participants reported. Clones were sequenced by immunoSEQ multiplex PCR, and TCRdb holds only the in-frame ones, with some missing. Found here are 150,000 to 200,000 clones, 70% to 90% of them singletons; the top ten hold around 8.9%. The rearrangement uses TRBV2 and TRBJ1-2; 8 bases map to TRBD1. Sequencing input: PBMCs or T cells enriched from blood (not recorded which). The TCR comes from a woman aged 18-29 years who had recovered from COVID-19. The CDR3 DNA follows: TGTGCCAGCAGGGACGACGGACAGGGAGGAGGCTACACCTTC. Residues: CASRDDGQGGGYTF.